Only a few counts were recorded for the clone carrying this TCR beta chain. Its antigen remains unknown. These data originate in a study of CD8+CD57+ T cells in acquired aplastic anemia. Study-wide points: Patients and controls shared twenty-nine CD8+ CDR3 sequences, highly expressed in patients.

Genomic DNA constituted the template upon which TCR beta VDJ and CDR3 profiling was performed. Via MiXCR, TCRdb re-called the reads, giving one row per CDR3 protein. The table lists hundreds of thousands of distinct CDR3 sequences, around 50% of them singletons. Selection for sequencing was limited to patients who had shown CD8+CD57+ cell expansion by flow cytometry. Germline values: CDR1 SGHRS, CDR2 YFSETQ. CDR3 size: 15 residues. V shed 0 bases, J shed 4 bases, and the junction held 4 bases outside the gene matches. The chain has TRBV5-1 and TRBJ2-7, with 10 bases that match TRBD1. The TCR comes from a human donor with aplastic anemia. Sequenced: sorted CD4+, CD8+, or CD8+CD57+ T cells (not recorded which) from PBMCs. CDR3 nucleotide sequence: TGCGCCAGCAGCTTGGGGACAGGGGGTGGGTACGAGCAGTACTTC. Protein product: CASSLGTGGGYEQYF. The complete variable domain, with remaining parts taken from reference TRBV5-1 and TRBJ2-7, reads KAGVTQTPRYLIKTRGQQVTLSCSPISGHRSVSWYQQTPGQGLQFLFEYFSETQRNKGNFPGRFSGRQFSNSRSEMNVSTLELGDSALYLCASSLGTGGGYEQYFGPGTRLTVT.